This T cell receptor (beta chain) was captured by sequencing in a study of T cells in localized non-small cell lung cancer. Germline values: CDR1 LNHDA, CDR2 SQIVND (reference sequence). Trimming removed 3 bases from V and 4 bases from J, with 19 bases in between. The CDR3 is 17 amino acids. Concerning this clone itself: Antigen: not known.

Assay used: immunoSEQ multiplex PCR; TCRdb lists only in-frame clones, some missing. Here the sample spans around 33,000 clones, around 90% being singletons. Study-level points and caveats: Highest T cell clonality was seen in uninvolved adjacent lung, surpassing that measured in tumor.

V gene TRBV19 combines with J gene TRBJ1-5, with D unclear. This clonotype was sampled from a woman aged 35-75 years with stage I lung adenocarcinoma. The source material was peripheral blood, sampled before any cancer treatment. In nucleotides, the CDR3 is TGTGCCAGTAGTATGGCATCCCCGTGGCAGAGTAATCAGCCCCAGCATTTT. It is translated as CASSMASPWQSNQPQHF.